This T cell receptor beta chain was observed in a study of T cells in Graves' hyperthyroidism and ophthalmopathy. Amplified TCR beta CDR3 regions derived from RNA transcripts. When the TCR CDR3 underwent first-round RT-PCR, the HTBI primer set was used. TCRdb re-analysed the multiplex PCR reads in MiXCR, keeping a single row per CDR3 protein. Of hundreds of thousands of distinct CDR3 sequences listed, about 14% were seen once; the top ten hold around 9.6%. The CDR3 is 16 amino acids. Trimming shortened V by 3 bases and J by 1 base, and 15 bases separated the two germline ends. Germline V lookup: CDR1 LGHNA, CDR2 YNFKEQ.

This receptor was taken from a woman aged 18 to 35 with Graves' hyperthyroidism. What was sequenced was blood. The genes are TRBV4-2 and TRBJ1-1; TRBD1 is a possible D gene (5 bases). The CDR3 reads CASSHLRAGPNTEAFF. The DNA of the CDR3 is TGTGCCAGCAGCCACCTGAGGGCAGGGCCGAACACTGAAGCTTTCTTT.